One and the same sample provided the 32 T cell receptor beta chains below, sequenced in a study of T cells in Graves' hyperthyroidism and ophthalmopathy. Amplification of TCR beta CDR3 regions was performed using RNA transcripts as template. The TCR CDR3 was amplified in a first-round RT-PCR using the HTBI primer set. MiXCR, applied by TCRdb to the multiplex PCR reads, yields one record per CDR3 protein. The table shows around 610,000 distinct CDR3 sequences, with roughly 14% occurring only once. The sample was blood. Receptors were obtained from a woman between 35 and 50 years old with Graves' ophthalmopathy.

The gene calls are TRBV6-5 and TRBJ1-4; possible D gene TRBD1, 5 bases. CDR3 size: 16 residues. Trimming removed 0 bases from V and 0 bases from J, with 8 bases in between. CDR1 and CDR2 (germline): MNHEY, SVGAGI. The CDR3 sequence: CASSYSGGATNEKLFF. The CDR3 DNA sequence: TGTGCCAGCAGTTACTCGGGGGGGGCAACTAATGAAAAACTGTTTTTT.

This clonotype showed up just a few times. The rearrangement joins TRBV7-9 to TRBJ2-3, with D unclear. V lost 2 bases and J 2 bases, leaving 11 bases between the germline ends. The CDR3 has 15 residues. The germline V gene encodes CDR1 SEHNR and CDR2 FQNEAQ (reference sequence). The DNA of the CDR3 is TGTGCCAGCAGCTTAATAACGCGGCTCACAGATACGCAGTATTTT. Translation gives CASSLITRLTDTQYF.

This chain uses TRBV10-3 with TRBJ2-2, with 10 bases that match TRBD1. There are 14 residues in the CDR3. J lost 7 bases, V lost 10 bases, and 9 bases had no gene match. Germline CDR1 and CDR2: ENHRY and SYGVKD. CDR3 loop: CATSTGGRNGELFF. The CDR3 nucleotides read TGTGCCACTTCGACAGGGGGCCGTAACGGGGAGCTGTTTTTT.

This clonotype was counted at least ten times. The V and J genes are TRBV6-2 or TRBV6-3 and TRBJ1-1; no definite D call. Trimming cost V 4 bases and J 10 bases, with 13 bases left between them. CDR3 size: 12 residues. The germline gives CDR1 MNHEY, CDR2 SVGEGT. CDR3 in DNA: TGTGCCAGCAGTTTCGTAAGGTCGACAGCTTTCTTT. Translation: CASSFVRSTAFF.

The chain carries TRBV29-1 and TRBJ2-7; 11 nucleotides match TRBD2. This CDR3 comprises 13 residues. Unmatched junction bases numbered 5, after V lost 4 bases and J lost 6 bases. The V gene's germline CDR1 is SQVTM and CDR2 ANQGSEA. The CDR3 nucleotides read TGCAGCGTTGGGATAGCGGGAGGGGGCGAGCAGTACTTC. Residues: CSVGIAGGGEQYF.

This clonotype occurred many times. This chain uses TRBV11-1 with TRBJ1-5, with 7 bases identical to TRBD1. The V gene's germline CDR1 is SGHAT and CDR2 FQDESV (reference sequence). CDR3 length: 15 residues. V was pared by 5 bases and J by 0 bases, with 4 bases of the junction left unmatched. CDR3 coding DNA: TGTGCCAGCAGCGTTGGGACAGCTAGCAATCAGCCCCAGCATTTT. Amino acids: CASSVGTASNQPQHF.

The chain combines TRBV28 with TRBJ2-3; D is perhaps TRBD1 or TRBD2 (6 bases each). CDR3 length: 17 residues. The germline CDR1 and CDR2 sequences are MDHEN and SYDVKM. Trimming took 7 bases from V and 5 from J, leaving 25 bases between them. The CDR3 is CASTNPPPGANRDTQYF. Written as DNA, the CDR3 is TGTGCCAGCACCAACCCTCCACCGGGGGCGAATAGAGATACGCAGTATTTT.

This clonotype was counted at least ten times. The CDR3 nucleotides read TGTGCCAGCAGTCAATCTGACACGAAGCAGTACTTC. It codes for CASSQSDTKQYF. V usage is TRBV6-2 or TRBV6-3 and J usage is TRBJ2-7; no clear D. CDR1 and CDR2 from the germline V gene are MNHEY and SVGEGT. The CDR3 is 12 residues long. V was shortened by 5 bases and J by 8 bases, with 13 bases between the two germline ends.

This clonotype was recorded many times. The CDR3 nucleotides read TGTGCCAGCAGCCAACAAGCGGGAGGCGACGGCATTCAGTACTTC. Translating it yields CASSQQAGGDGIQYF. The chain links TRBV7-2 to TRBJ2-4; 9 bases align to TRBD2. The trim removed 5 bases at V and 9 bases at J, leaving 11 bases unmatched. This CDR3 region has 15 residues. Germline V gives CDR1 SGHTA, CDR2 FQGNSA.

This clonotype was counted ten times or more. The CDR3, as DNA: TGTGCCAGCAGTTACTCAGGGAATTCGGACACTGAAGCTTTCTTT. Amino acids: CASSYSGNSDTEAFF. The rearrangement joins TRBV6-5 to TRBJ1-1, with D unresolved. The CDR3 runs to 15 residues. Trimming removed 0 bases at V and 3 bases at J, with 11 bases between. Germline V CDR1 and CDR2: MNHEY, SVGAGI.

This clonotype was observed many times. Written as DNA, the CDR3 is TGTGCCAGCAGTTCGGACAGATACATTCAGTACTTC. Its protein product is CASSSDRYIQYF. V usage is TRBV28 and J usage is TRBJ2-4; a weak D match, TRBD1 (6 bases). The CDR3 runs to 12 residues. Germline V gene data show CDR1 as MDHEN and CDR2 as SYDVKM. Trimming shortened V by 4 bases and J by 8 bases, and 9 bases separated the two germline ends.

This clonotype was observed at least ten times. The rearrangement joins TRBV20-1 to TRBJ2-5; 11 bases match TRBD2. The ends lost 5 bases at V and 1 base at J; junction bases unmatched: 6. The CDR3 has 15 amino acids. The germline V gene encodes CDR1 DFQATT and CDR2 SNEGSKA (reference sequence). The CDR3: CSAFGTSGFQETQYF. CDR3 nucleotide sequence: TGCAGTGCTTTCGGGACTAGCGGCTTCCAAGAGACCCAGTACTTC.

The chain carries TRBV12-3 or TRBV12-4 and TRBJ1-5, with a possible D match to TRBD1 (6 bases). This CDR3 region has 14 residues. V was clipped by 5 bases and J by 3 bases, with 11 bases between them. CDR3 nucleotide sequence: TGTGCCAGCAGTAACCAGGGGAACAATCAGCCCCAGCATTTT. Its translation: CASSNQGNNQPQHF.

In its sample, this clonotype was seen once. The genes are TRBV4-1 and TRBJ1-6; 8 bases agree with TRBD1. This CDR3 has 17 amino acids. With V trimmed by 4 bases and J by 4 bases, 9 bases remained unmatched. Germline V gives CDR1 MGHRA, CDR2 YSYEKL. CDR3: CASSPTPTGAYNSPLHF. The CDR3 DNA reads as TGCGCCAGCAGCCCCACTCCGACAGGGGCATATAATTCACCCCTCCACTTT.

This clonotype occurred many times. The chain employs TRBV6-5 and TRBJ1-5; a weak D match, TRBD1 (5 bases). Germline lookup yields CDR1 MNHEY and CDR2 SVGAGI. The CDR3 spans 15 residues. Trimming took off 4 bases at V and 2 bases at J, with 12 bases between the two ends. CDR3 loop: CASSWDQSGNQPQHF. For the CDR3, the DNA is TGTGCCAGCAGTTGGGACCAGTCCGGCAATCAGCCCCAGCATTTT.

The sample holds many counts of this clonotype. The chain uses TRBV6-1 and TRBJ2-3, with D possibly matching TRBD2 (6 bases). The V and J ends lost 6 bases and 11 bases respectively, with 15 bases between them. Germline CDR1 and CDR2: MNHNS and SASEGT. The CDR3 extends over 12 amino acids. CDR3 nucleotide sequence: TGTGCCAGCAGGGGGGGACCAGGTAGGCAGTATTTT. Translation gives CASRGGPGRQYF.

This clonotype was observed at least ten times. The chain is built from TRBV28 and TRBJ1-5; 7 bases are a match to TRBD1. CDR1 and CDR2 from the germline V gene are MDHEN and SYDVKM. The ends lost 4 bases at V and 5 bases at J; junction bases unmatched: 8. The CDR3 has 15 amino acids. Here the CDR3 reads CASSWRGRPDQPQHF. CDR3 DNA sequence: TGTGCCAGCAGTTGGAGGGGGCGGCCGGATCAGCCCCAGCATTTT.

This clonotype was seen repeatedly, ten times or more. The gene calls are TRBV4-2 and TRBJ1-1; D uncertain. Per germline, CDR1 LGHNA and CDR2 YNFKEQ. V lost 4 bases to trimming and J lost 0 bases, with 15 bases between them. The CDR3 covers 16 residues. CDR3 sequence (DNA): TGTGCCAGCAGCCTCAATGGAGGCGACTTGAACACTGAAGCTTTCTTT. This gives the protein CASSLNGGDLNTEAFF.

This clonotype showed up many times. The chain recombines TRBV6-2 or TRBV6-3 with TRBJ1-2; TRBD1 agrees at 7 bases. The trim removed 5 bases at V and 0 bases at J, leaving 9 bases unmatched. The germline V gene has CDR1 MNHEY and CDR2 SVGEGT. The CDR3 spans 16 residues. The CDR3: CASSGPGQSSNYGYTF. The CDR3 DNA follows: TGTGCCAGCAGTGGTCCGGGACAGAGCTCTAACTATGGCTACACCTTC.

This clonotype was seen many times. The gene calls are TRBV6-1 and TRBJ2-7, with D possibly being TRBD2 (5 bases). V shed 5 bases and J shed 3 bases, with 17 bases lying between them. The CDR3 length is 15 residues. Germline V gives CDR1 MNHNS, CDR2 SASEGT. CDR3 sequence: CASSLRATGYYEQYF. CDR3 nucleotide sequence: TGTGCCAGCAGTCTCCGGGCGACGGGGTACTACGAGCAGTACTTC.

The CDR3 is CSAALDAYGYTF. The CDR3 DNA follows: TGCAGTGCCGCCTTGGACGCCTATGGCTACACCTTC. The chain has TRBV20-1 and TRBJ1-2; D is uncertain. V shed 6 bases and J shed 4 bases, with 12 bases lying between them. Germline CDR1 DFQATT, CDR2 SNEGSKA (reference sequence). CDR3 length equals 12 residues.

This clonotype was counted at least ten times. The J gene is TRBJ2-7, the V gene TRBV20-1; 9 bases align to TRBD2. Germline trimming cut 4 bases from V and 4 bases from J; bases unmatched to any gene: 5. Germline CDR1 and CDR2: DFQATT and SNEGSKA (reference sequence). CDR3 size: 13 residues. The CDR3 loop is CSAIAGAPYEQYF. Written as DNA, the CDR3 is TGCAGTGCTATAGCGGGAGCCCCTTACGAGCAGTACTTC.

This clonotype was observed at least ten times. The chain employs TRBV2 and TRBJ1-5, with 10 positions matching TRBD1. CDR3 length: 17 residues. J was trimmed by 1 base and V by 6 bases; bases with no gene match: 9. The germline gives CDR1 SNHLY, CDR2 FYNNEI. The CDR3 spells CASREDRGGLSNQPQHF. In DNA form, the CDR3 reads TGTGCCAGCAGGGAGGACAGGGGGGGTCTAAGCAATCAGCCCCAGCATTTT.

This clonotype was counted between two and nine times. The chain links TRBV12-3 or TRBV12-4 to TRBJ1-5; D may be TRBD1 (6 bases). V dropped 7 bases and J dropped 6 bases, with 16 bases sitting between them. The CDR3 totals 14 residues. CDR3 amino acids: CASTPDRRVQPQHF. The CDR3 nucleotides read TGTGCCAGCACCCCTGACAGGAGGGTTCAGCCCCAGCATTTT.

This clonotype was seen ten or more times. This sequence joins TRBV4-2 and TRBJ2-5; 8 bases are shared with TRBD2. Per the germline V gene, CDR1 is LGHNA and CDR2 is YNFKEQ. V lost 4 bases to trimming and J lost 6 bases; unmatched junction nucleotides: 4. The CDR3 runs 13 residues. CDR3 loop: CASSLTSGQTQYF. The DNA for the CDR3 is TGTGCCAGCAGCCTCACTAGCGGCCAGACCCAGTACTTC.

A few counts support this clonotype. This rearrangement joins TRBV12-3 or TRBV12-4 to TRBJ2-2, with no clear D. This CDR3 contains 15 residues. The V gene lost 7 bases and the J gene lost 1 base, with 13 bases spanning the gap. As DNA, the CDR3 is TGTGCCAGCACTCGACGGTGGGAGAACACCGGGGAGCTGTTTTTT. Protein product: CASTRRWENTGELFF.

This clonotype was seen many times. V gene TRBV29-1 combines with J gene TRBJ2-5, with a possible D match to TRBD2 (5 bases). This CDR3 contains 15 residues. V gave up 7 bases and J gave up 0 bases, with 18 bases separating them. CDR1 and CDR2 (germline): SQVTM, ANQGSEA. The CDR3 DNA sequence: TGCAGCGCAAGACGGGGTCAGGTGGACCAAGAGACCCAGTACTTC. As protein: CSARRGQVDQETQYF. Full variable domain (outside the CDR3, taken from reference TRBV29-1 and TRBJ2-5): SAVISQKPSRDICQRGTSLTIQCQVDSQVTMMFWYRQQPGQSLTLIATANQGSEATYESGFVIDKFPISRPNLTFSTLTVSNMSPEDSSIYLCSARRGQVDQETQYFGPGTRLLVL.

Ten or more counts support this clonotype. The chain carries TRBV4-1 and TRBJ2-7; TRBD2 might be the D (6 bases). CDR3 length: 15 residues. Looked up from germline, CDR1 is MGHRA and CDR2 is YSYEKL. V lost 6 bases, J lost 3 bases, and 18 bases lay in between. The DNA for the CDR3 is TGCGCCAGCAGGCGGGACTTTTTACCAAACTACGAGCAGTACTTC. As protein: CASRRDFLPNYEQYF.

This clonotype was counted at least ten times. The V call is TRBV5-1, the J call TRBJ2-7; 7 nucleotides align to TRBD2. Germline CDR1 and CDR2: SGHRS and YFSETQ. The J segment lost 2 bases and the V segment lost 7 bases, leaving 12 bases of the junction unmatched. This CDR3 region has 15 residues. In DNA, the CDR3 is TGCGCCAGCTCTCAGTTGGCTAGCGGCGCCTACGAGCAGTACTTC. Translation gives CASSQLASGAYEQYF.

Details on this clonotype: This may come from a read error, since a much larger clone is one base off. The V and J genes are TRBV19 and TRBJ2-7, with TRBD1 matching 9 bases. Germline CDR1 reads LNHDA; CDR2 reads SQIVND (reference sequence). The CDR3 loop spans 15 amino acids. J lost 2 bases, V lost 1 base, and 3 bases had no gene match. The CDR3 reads CASSIAWTGAYEQYF. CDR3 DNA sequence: TGTGCCAGTAGTATAGCCTGGACAGGGGCCTACGAGCAGTACTTC.

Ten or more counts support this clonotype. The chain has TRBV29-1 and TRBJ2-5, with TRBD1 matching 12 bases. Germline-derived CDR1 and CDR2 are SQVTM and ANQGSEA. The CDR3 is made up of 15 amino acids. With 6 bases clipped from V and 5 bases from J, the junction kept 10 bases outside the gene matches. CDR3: CSVERDRGRWETQYF. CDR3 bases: TGCAGCGTAGAAAGGGACAGGGGGCGGTGGGAGACCCAGTACTTC.

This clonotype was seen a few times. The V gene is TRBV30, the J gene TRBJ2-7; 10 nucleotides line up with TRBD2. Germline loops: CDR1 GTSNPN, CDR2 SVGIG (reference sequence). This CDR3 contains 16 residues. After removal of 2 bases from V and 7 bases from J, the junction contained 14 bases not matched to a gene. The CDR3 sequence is CAWSIWTSGQRDEQYF. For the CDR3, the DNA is TGTGCCTGGAGTATTTGGACTAGCGGACAACGGGATGAGCAGTACTTC.